The next 22 T cell receptor beta chains were all read from a single sample in a study of blood T cell repertoires in COVID-19. TCRdb keeps only in-frame clones here, not all; method: immunoSEQ multiplex PCR. The table records 10,000 or so clones, more than 80% of them present only once. The sample was peripheral blood. These receptors all stem from a human donor in a cohort sampled during active COVID-19.

This chain connects TRBV19 to TRBJ1-1; possible D gene TRBD1, 5 bases. The V end was cut by 3 bases, the J end by 1 base, with 12 bases between. CDR1 and CDR2 from the germline V gene are LNHDA and SQIVND (reference sequence). This CDR3 comprises 15 residues. The CDR3 DNA is TGTGCCAGTAGTATTAATGGCGGGGCGAACACTGAAGCTTTCTTT. This gives the protein CASSINGGANTEAFF.

This clone was counted a single time. The chain combines TRBV5-1 with TRBJ2-2; TRBD1 matches at 8 bases. Germline trimming cut 0 bases from V and 4 bases from J; bases unmatched to any gene: 5. Germline loops: CDR1 SGHRS, CDR2 YFSETQ. This CDR3 region has 16 residues. The CDR3 coding sequence is TGCGCCAGCAGCTTGGCGCGACAGGGGATCACCGGGGAGCTGTTTTTT. Translation: CASSLARQGITGELFF.

This chain joins TRBV4-2 and TRBJ2-1, with 11 positions matching TRBD2. CDR1 LGHNA and CDR2 YNFKEQ come from the germline V gene. There are 16 residues in the CDR3. Trimming removed 7 bases from V and 2 bases from J; junction bases left unmatched: 7. The CDR3 bases are TGTGCCAGCATCTCGACTAGCGGGGCTGCCTACAATGAGCAGTTCTTC. Encoded protein: CASISTSGAAYNEQFF.

The sample holds a few counts of this clone. This chain joins TRBV7-9 and TRBJ2-2; 7 nucleotides agree with TRBD2. This CDR3 comprises 15 residues. After removal of 2 bases from V and 3 bases from J, the junction contained 3 bases not matched to a gene. CDR1 and CDR2 from the germline V gene are SEHNR and FQNEAQ (reference sequence). The CDR3 loop reads CASSLIRGDTGELFF. The CDR3 DNA reads as TGTGCCAGCAGCTTAATACGGGGGGACACCGGGGAGCTGTTTTTT. Full variable domain (rest looked up from reference TRBV7-9 and TRBJ2-2): DTGVSQNPRHKITKRGQNVTFRCDPISEHNRLYWYRQTLGQGPEFLTYFQNEAQLEKSRLLSDRFSAERPKGSFSTLEIQRTEQGDSAMYLCASSLIRGDTGELFFGEGSRLTVL.

The chain carries TRBV30 and TRBJ2-7, with 9 bases identical to TRBD1. After removal of 2 bases from V and 5 bases from J, the junction contained 4 bases not matched to a gene. Germline CDR1 is GTSNPN and CDR2 is SVGIG (reference sequence). The CDR3 runs to 13 residues. This CDR3 reads CAWSRDRVNEQYF. As DNA, the CDR3 is TGTGCCTGGAGTCGGGACAGGGTGAACGAGCAGTACTTC.

The chain couples TRBV10-3 to TRBJ1-5; 7 bases match TRBD1. J gave up 9 bases and V 8 bases, and 13 bases lay outside the gene matches. This CDR3 region has 14 residues. Germline loops: CDR1 ENHRY, CDR2 SYGVKD. This CDR3 reads CAISGTARIRPQHF. DNA of the CDR3: TGTGCCATCTCCGGGACAGCCCGTATACGGCCCCAGCATTTT.

The V gene is TRBV3-1 (or the pseudogene TRBV3-2), the J gene TRBJ2-1; 8 positions agree with TRBD2. This CDR3 contains 13 residues. Per germline, CDR1 LGHDT and CDR2 YNNKEL (reference sequence). V lost 8 bases and J lost 6; bases outside the gene matches: 6. The CDR3 DNA reads TGTGCCAGCTCCGGGACTAGGGGCAATGAGCAGTTCTTC. As protein: CASSGTRGNEQFF.

This chain connects TRBV6-6 to TRBJ1-2; D ambiguous. CDR3 length equals 14 residues. V was shortened by 0 bases and J by 1 base, with 6 bases between the two germline ends. Germline CDR1 and CDR2: MNHNY and SVGAGI (reference sequence). The CDR3 spells CASSYSTGNYGYTF. CDR3 bases: TGTGCCAGCAGTTACTCTACTGGTAACTATGGCTACACCTTC.

The rearrangement links TRBV7-2 to TRBJ2-7; TRBD2 is a possible D gene (6 bases). Germline CDR1 reads SGHTA; CDR2 reads FQGNSA. The CDR3 extends over 14 amino acids. The V end lost 3 bases, the J end lost 7 bases, and 16 bases lay between the germline ends. DNA for the CDR3: TGTGCCAGCAGCTTGGGGACTTCCTCTGCAGAGCAGTACTTC. It specifies CASSLGTSSAEQYF.

V is TRBV19 and J is TRBJ2-7, with 8 bases fitting TRBD2. V lost 5 bases and J lost 4; bases outside the gene matches: 10. Germline V gene data show CDR1 as LNHDA and CDR2 as SQIVND (reference sequence). The CDR3 covers 15 residues. DNA for the CDR3: TGTGCCAGTAGTGTTAGCGGGGACCAATCATACGAGCAGTACTTC. It encodes CASSVSGDQSYEQYF.

In its sample, this clone was seen once. The V call is TRBV28, the J call TRBJ1-1; D gene ambiguous. CDR3 length: 13 amino acids. The germline V and J ends were trimmed by 7 bases and 6 bases, with 15 bases remaining between them. The germline CDR1 and CDR2 sequences are MDHEN and SYDVKM. The CDR3 DNA follows: TGTGCCAGCATCCAAGGTAGGAGGGCTGAAGCTTTCTTT. Residues: CASIQGRRAEAFF.

The chain joins TRBV6-5 to TRBJ2-2; D might be TRBD1 (5 bases). V was cut by 7 bases and J by 2 bases, with 11 bases left in between. The CDR3 spans 14 residues. The V gene's germline CDR1 is MNHEY and CDR2 SVGAGI. CDR3 nucleotide sequence: TGTGCCAGCAAACCGACAGTTAACACCGGGGAGCTGTTTTTT. It codes for CASKPTVNTGELFF.

The CDR3: CASSSLAGTGELFF. The CDR3 nucleotides are TGTGCCAGCAGTTCCTTAGCGGGCACCGGGGAGCTGTTTTTT. The chain employs TRBV27 and TRBJ2-2; TRBD2 agrees at 7 bases. V lost 4 bases, J lost 4 bases, and 3 bases stayed unmatched. This CDR3 region has 14 residues. Germline lookup yields CDR1 MNHEY and CDR2 SMNVEV (reference sequence).

This clone was seen only a few times. V and J are TRBV7-3 and TRBJ2-1; D gene unclear. V was clipped by 1 base and J by 0 bases, with 7 bases between them. Germline assignment: CDR1 SGHTA and CDR2 FQGTGA. This CDR3 is built from 15 residues. The CDR3 DNA reads as TGTGCCAGCAGCTTAAATCCTAGCTCCTACAATGAGCAGTTCTTC. This translates into CASSLNPSSYNEQFF.

The rearrangement links TRBV7-9 to TRBJ2-7; TRBD2 is a possible D gene (6 bases). The CDR3 has 14 amino acids. Germline CDR1 SEHNR, CDR2 FQNEAQ (reference sequence). V lost 1 base and J 2 bases, leaving 9 bases between the germline ends. In DNA form, the CDR3 reads TGTGCCAGCAGCTTAGAAGGCGGGACCTACGAGCAGTACTTC. Translated, it gives CASSLEGGTYEQYF. Using reference TRBV7-9 and TRBJ2-7 for the parts outside the CDR3, the full variable domain is DTGVSQNPRHKITKRGQNVTFRCDPISEHNRLYWYRQTLGQGPEFLTYFQNEAQLEKSRLLSDRFSAERPKGSFSTLEIQRTEQGDSAMYLCASSLEGGTYEQYFGPGTRLTVT.

The V and J genes are TRBV2 and TRBJ2-3; 10 bases agree with TRBD1. Germline loops: CDR1 SNHLY, CDR2 FYNNEI. The CDR3 length is 17 residues. The trim removed 6 bases at V and 8 bases at J, leaving 17 bases unmatched. The DNA of the CDR3 is TGTGCCAGCAGGTTGTTTGCCGGGACAGGGGCGGGGAGTACGCAGTATTTT. Its translation is CASRLFAGTGAGSTQYF.

This clone has a handful of counts. V gene TRBV7-8 combines with J gene TRBJ2-1, with 13 nucleotides matching TRBD2. The CDR3 has 20 amino acids. Germline CDR1 and CDR2: SGHVS and FQNEAQ. V gave up 3 bases and J gave up 0 bases; unmatched junction bases: 11. The CDR3: CASSLTGTSGTKSSYNEQFF. The CDR3 DNA reads TGTGCCAGCAGCTTGACCGGGACTAGCGGGACTAAAAGCTCCTACAATGAGCAGTTCTTC.

The chain joins TRBV6-5 to TRBJ2-7; D not certain. The CDR3 length is 11 residues. From germline, CDR1 is MNHEY and CDR2 SVGAGI. V shed 4 bases and J shed 3 bases, with 4 bases lying between them. The CDR3 here is CASSSFYEQYF. In DNA form, the CDR3 reads TGTGCCAGCAGTTCTTTCTACGAGCAGTACTTC.

The V gene is TRBV15, the J gene TRBJ2-1, with 10 bases lining up with TRBD2. V shed 1 base, J shed 0 bases, and the junction held 0 bases outside the gene matches. CDR3 length equals 16 residues. CDR1 LNHNV and CDR2 YYDKDF come from the germline V gene (reference sequence). CDR3 nucleotides: TGTGCCACCAGCAGAGCTAGCGGGAGCTCCTACAATGAGCAGTTCTTC. It codes for CATSRASGSSYNEQFF. Combining the CDR3 with reference TRBV15 and TRBJ2-1 gives the whole variable domain DAMVIQNPRYQVTQFGKPVTLSCSQTLNHNVMYWYQQKSSQAPKLLFHYYDKDFNNEADTPDNFQSRRPNTSFCFLDIRSPGLGDTAMYLCATSRASGSSYNEQFFGPGTRLTVL.

This clone was recorded only once. V is TRBV27 and J is TRBJ2-7; TRBD1 is a possible D gene (6 bases). From germline, CDR1 is MNHEY and CDR2 SMNVEV (reference sequence). The CDR3 covers 19 residues. Between the trimmed V and J ends, which lost 3 bases and 3 bases, there was a span of 27 bases. CDR3 amino acids: CASSFHGTPNPKEYYEQYF. In DNA, the CDR3 is TGTGCCAGCAGTTTCCACGGGACACCGAACCCCAAAGAATACTACGAGCAGTACTTC.

The V gene is TRBV5-1, the J gene TRBJ2-2; D possibly corresponds to TRBD2 (6 bases). Between the trimmed V and J ends, which lost 6 bases and 1 base, there was a span of 10 bases. The CDR3 sequence is 14 residues long. Germline-derived CDR1 and CDR2 are SGHRS and YFSETQ. CDR3 sequence reads: CASKEGGNTGELFF. DNA of the CDR3: TGCGCCAGCAAGGAGGGAGGGAACACCGGGGAGCTGTTTTTT. Drawing the rest from reference TRBV5-1 and TRBJ2-2, the complete variable domain is KAGVTQTPRYLIKTRGQQVTLSCSPISGHRSVSWYQQTPGQGLQFLFEYFSETQRNKGNFPGRFSGRQFSNSRSEMNVSTLELGDSALYLCASKEGGNTGELFFGEGSRLTVL.

This chain links TRBV11-2 with TRBJ2-7, with 9 bases that match TRBD2. The V gene end was trimmed by 8 bases and the J gene end by 7 bases; junction bases not matched to a gene: 12. Per the germline V gene, CDR1 is SGHAT and CDR2 is FQNNGV. CDR3 length: 14 residues. The CDR3 bases are TGTGCCAGCCGCCCAAGCGGGACTAGCTTTGAGCAGTACTTC. This gives the protein CASRPSGTSFEQYF.